The T cell receptor (beta chain) described here comes from a study of radiotherapy plus CTLA-4 blockade in lung cancer (dated by TCRdb to the late 2010s). As for the study more broadly: Objective responses occurred in approximately 17% of enrolled patients, and around 30% achieved disease control. What the study reported, not specific to this receptor: TCR clones derived from tumors expanded in peripheral blood after treatment with radiotherapy and ipilimumab. Early dynamic changes in blood T cell clones, together with increased serum interferon-beta after radiation, were reported as the strongest predictors of response.

The protocol used for the library was the immunoSEQ multiplex PCR assay. In its TCRdb copy, this immuneACCESS table keeps in-frame sequences only and misses some clones. Where compared with another copy, unresolved V genes explain less than half of these, and the others have no known cause. The sample table lists about 62,000 clones, approximately 79% of them with a count of one. The ten largest clones represent 2.5% to 3% of the sample. In this study, focal radiation therapy paired with CTLA-4 blockade (ipilimumab) was tested in patients who had chemo-refractory metastatic non-small-cell lung cancer. A word on this clone: There is no known antigen for this receptor. No base-level quality is on record; no much larger clone is a single base apart.

The junction shows trimming of 6 bases on V and 2 bases on J, plus 17 bases between the germline ends. The CDR3, cysteine through phenylalanine, is 15 amino acids long. Only the CDR3 DNA is retained, 45 bases long and in frame from the first base. CDR1 and CDR2 are drawn from the germline V gene: MNHNS, SASEGT. The sequence derives from a human donor with non-small cell lung cancer who had a complete response to radiotherapy plus ipilimumab. The rearranged chain carries TRBV6-1 and TRBJ2-7; a weak D assignment points to TRBD1 (5 bases agree). This specimen was peripheral blood, taken from a patient treated with radiotherapy plus ipilimumab. The nucleotide sequence is given as TGTGCCAGCAGCCCAGGTTGGGGCCTCACCTACGAGCAGTACTTC. Its product reads: CASSPGWGLTYEQYF.